The sequence of this T cell receptor (beta chain) was determined in a study of glioma-infiltrating T cells after dendritic cell vaccination. Looking at the study overall: Samples are from glioblastoma patients in Phase I and II dendritic cell vaccine trials.

Fresh-frozen tumor tissue and more than two years of survival data were available for all. J lost 3 bases, V lost 4 bases, and 9 bases had no gene match. The CDR3 consists of 16 residues. Germline CDR1 SGHRS, CDR2 YFSETQ. Profiled with immunoSEQ multiplex PCR; TCRdb holds only in-frame clones, not every one. The sample comprises more than 100,000 clones, approximately 80% of which are singletons, and approximately 12% rests with the top ten. This specimen consisted of blood, obtained before dendritic cell vaccination. The gene calls are TRBV5-1 and TRBJ2-3, with TRBD2 identical over 9 bases. The sequence was obtained from a human donor with glioblastoma. The CDR3 is CASSPRGGQGTDTQYF. CDR3 nucleotides: TGCGCCAGCAGCCCGCGGGGGGGCCAGGGAACAGATACGCAGTATTTT.